This TCR beta chain came from a study of shared clonotypes between healthy human individuals. Per the germline V gene, CDR1 is MNHEY and CDR2 is SVGAGI. CDR3 length equals 15 residues. Trimming at V came to 6 bases and at J to 4 bases, leaving 6 bases not matched to a gene. Both CD45RO+ cells and CCR7-negative CD45RA+ TemRA cells were combined to make up CD8 memory. TCRdb's table, derived via immunoSEQ multiplex PCR, lists solely in-frame clones and lacks some. The table lists roughly 700,000 clones, about 90% of them singletons, with 34% in the top ten. This clonotype was obtained from a man between 18 and 29 years old in good health. Some clones in this sample may be carry-over from other donors' samples. The sample consisted of memory CD8+ T cells from PBMCs. Subset indicated: CD45RO+ cells pooled with CCR7-negative TemRA cells. V usage is TRBV6-5 and J usage is TRBJ2-3, with 11 nucleotides matching TRBD2. Here the CDR3 reads CASRELAGVADTQYF. The CDR3 DNA reads TGTGCCAGCAGAGAACTAGCGGGAGTCGCAGATACGCAGTATTTT.